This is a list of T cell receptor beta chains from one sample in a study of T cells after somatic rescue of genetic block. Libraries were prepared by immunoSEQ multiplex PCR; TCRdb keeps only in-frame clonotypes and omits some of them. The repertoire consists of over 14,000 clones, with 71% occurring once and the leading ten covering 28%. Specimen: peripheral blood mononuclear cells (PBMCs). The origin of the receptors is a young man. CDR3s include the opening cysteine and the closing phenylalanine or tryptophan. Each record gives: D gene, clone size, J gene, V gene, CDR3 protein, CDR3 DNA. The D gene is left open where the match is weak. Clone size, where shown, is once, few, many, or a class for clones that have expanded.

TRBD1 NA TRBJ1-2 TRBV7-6 CASSLAPGQGAANYGYTF TGTGCCAGCAGCTTAGCCCCGGGACAGGGGGCCGCTAACTATGGCTACACCTTC
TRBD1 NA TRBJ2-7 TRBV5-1 CASSLGTGEIFYEQYF TGCGCCAGCAGCTTGGGGACAGGGGAAATTTTCTACGAGCAGTACTTC
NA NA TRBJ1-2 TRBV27 CASSLNRPYGYTF TGTGCCAGCAGTTTGAACAGACCCTATGGCTACACCTTC
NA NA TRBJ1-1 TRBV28 CASSLPQGIPFF TGTGCCAGCAGTTTACCTCAGGGAATCCCTTTCTTT
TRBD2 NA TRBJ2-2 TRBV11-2 CASRGVAGMNTGELFF TGTGCCAGCCGGGGAGTAGCGGGGATGAACACCGGGGAGCTGTTTTTT
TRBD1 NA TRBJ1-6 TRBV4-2 CASSQPDRDSYNSPLHF TGTGCCAGCAGCCAACCAGACAGGGACTCCTATAATTCACCCCTCCACTTT
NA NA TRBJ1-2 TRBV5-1 CASSLAPQEDGYTF TGCGCCAGCAGCTTGGCGCCCCAGGAGGATGGCTACACCTTC
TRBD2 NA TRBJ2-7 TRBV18 CASSPTSGTYEQYF TGTGCCAGCTCACCGACTAGCGGGACATACGAGCAGTACTTC
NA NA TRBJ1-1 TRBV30 CAWSPPTGLNTEAFF TGTGCCTGGAGTCCTCCGACAGGCTTGAACACTGAAGCTTTCTTT
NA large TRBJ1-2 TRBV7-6 CASSLALGGTYGYTF TGTGCCAGCAGCTTAGCTCTAGGGGGAACCTATGGCTACACCTTC
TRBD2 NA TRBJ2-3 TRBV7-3 CASSLLASGGTDTQYF TGTGCCAGCAGCTTACTGGCTAGCGGGGGGACAGATACGCAGTATTTT
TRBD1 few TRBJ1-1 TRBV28 CASSPGQGNTEAFF TGTGCCAGCAGTCCGGGACAGGGTAACACTGAAGCTTTCTTT
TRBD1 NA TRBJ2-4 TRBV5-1 CASSWDRGWIQYF TGCGCCAGCAGCTGGGACAGGGGATGGATTCAGTACTTC
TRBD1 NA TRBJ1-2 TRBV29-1 CSVERSGTGGYGYTF TGCAGCGTTGAACGTTCGGGGACAGGGGGCTATGGCTACACCTTC
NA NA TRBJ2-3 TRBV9 CASSALSTDTQYF TGTGCCAGCAGCGCCCTTAGCACAGATACGCAGTATTTT
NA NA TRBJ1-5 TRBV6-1 CASSETEFSYQPQHF TGTGCCAGCAGTGAAACAGAATTCTCTTATCAGCCCCAGCATTTT
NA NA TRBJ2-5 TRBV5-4 CASSRLGGFQLLGTQYF TGTGCCAGCAGCCGGCTTGGGGGTTTTCAGCTATTAGGGACCCAGTACTTC
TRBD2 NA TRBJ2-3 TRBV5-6 CASSLQNVKREITDTQYF TGTGCCAGCAGCTTGCAAAATGTAAAGCGGGAGATCACAGATACGCAGTATTTT
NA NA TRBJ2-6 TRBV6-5 CASSVGGAGANVLTF TGTGCCAGCAGCGTGGGGGGTGCTGGGGCCAACGTCCTGACTTTC
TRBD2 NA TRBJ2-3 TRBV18 CASSRGLAGGPSTDTQYF TGTGCCAGCTCACGAGGACTAGCGGGAGGCCCTAGCACAGATACGCAGTATTTT
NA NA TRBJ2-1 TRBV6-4 CASSDGSSSYNEQFF TGTGCCAGCAGTGACGGGTCAAGCTCCTACAATGAGCAGTTCTTC
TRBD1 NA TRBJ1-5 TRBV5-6 CASSVLGGSDQPQHF TGTGCCAGCAGCGTCTTAGGGGGCTCTGATCAGCCCCAGCATTTT
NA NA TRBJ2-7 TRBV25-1 CASSELIVGEKNEQYF TGTGCCAGCAGTGAATTAATAGTAGGGGAGAAGAACGAGCAGTACTTC
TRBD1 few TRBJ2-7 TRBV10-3 CAISLDRVRYEQYF TGTGCCATCAGTTTAGACAGGGTACGGTACGAGCAGTACTTC
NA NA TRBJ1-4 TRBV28 CASMGGGYEKLFF TGTGCCAGCATGGGTGGGGGTTATGAAAAACTGTTTTTT
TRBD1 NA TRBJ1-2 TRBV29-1 CSVEDRGQGTNCGYTF TGCAGCGTTGAAGATCGAGGACAGGGGACTAACTGTGGCTACACCTTC
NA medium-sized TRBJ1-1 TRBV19 CASSIDLRAFF TGTGCCAGTAGTATAGATCTCCGTGCTTTCTTT
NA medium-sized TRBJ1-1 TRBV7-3 CASSRHTNTEAFF TGTGCCAGCAGCCGACATACCAACACTGAAGCTTTCTTT
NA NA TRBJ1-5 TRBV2 CASRSRVAESPQHF TGTGCCAGCAGATCAAGGGTTGCAGAATCGCCCCAGCATTTT
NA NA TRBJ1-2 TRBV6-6 CASSPDGTYGYTF TGTGCCAGCAGTCCAGACGGAACCTATGGCTACACCTTC
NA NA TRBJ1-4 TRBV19 CASSIARGVNEKLFF TGTGCCAGTAGTATAGCCCGGGGCGTGAATGAAAAACTGTTTTTT
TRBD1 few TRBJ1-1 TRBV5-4 CASSFLPLGGNTEAFF TGTGCCAGCAGCTTCCTCCCCCTAGGGGGCAACACTGAAGCTTTCTTT
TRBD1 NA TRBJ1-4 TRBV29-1 CSVRGTVNEKLFF TGCAGCGTGAGGGGGACAGTTAATGAAAAACTGTTTTTT
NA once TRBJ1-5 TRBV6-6 CASSYSSYSNQPQHF TGTGCCAGCAGTTACTCCTCTTATAGCAATCAGCCCCAGCATTTT
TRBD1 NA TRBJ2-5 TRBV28 CASSSYRGRLGETQYF TGTGCCAGCAGTTCATACAGGGGGCGCTTAGGAGAGACCCAGTACTTC
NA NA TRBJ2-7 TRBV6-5 CASRPGQTAREQYF TGTGCCAGCAGGCCCGGACAGACCGCTCGGGAGCAGTACTTC
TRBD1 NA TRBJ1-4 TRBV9 CASSVRTGPNEKLFF TGTGCCAGCAGCGTAAGGACAGGGCCTAATGAAAAACTGTTTTTT
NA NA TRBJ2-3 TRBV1 CTSSQGARDTQYF TGCACCAGCAGCCAAGGGGCCCGGGATACGCAGTATTTT
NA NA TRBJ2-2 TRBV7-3 CASSPTGTNTGELFF TGTGCCAGCAGCCCGACAGGAACGAACACCGGGGAGCTGTTTTTT
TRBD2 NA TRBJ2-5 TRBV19 CASSIVPTSGRALQETQYF TGTGCCAGTAGTATAGTCCCAACTAGCGGGAGGGCTTTACAAGAGACCCAGTACTTC
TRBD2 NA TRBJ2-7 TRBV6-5 CASSSTSGIYEQYF TGTGCCAGCAGTTCGACTAGCGGAATATACGAGCAGTACTTC
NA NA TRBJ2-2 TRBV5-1 CASSLRAGKGGELFF TGCGCCAGCAGCTTGCGGGCAGGGAAGGGCGGGGAGCTGTTTTTT
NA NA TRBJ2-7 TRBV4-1 CASSQTVTPRGVSYEQYF TGCGCCAGCAGCCAAACCGTGACCCCTCGGGGCGTCTCCTACGAGCAGTACTTC
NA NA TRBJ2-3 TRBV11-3 CASSLRGGQARGDTQYF TGTGCCAGCAGCTTGAGGGGAGGACAGGCCCGGGGGGATACGCAGTATTTT
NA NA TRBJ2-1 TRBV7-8 CASSLTYNEQFF TGTGCCAGCAGCCTGACGTACAATGAGCAGTTCTTC
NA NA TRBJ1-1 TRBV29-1 CSVDGDLNTEAFF TGCAGCGTTGACGGAGACCTGAACACTGAAGCTTTCTTT
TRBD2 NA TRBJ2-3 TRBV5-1 CASSLGPSGLAGGDTQYF TGCGCCAGCAGCTTGGGCCCCTCCGGACTAGCGGGAGGAGATACGCAGTATTTT
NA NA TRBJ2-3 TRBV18 CASSTNRQLHSTDTQYF TGTGCCAGCTCTACCAATCGACAGTTACACAGCACAGATACGCAGTATTTT